This T cell receptor (beta chain) was observed in a study of CD8 T cells in Susac syndrome (dated by TCRdb to the late 2010s). Regarding the complete study: Repertoire sequencing was used to test whether CD8+ T cell activation and differentiation in Susac syndrome was antigen driven.

As to this clonotype: It lacks a known antigen. Base quality data are lacking; no much larger clone is found one base away.

The CDR3 contains 14 residues, cysteine and phenylalanine counted. Only the CDR3 portion is preserved as DNA: 42 bases, with reading frame beginning at the first base. Trimming takes 5 bases off V and 4 bases off J; junction bases not matched to a gene: 8. Taken from the germline V gene (reference sequence), the CDR1 and CDR2 loops are DFQATT and SNEGSKA. RNA was extracted using the RNeasy kit, and roughly 0.5 to 1 ug of the RNA was reverse transcribed with random hexamers. The immunoSEQ multiplex PCR assay, which covers 54 Vbeta and 13 Jbeta segments, was used to amplify TCR beta CDR3 regions. PCR amplification bias was corrected by using a synthetic template baseline for primer optimization and computational correction. The authors processed their data as follows. Reads were annotated to V, D and J genes per IMGT and analyzed with immunoSEQ Analyzer, keeping only productive sequences. Clonality was calculated as one minus the Shannon entropy normalized by log2 of the number of productive unique sequences. For each patient and control, public and private clones were evaluated within the 100 most prevalent clones. Clones were defined as Susac-specific if absent from the healthy and MS cohorts, from around 1,000 published viral clones and from other ImmuneACCESS disease sequences. Clones were called with MiXCR by TCRdb after fastp trimmed the public reads at Q25, and only in-frame beta chains were retained. Identical CDR3 protein sequences are pooled into one entry, listed with their most common genes and DNA. TCRdb, not the original authors, processed these V and J calls. The sample includes some 260,000 distinct CDR3 sequences, with 90% to 95% observed a single time. 0.07% to 0.09% of the sample lies in the top ten.

High-throughput TCR beta sequencing profiled peripheral blood CD8+ and CD4+ T cells from healthy donors, Susac syndrome patients and multiple sclerosis patients. The multiple sclerosis controls were treatment-naive patients whose relapsing-remitting disease, either stable or active, fulfilled the revised McDonald criteria. Bulk CD8+ and CD4+ T cells were purified by magnetic negative isolation, while CD8+ TEMRA cells were enriched using FACS. Blood was collected in EDTA tubes and processed within 24 hours, with PBMCs isolated through density gradient centrifugation. PBMCs intended for TCR sequencing were cryopreserved in liquid nitrogen and were subsequently thawed in a 37 degrees C water bath. The sorted or isolated CD4+, CD8+ and CD8+ TEMRA cells had a purity of 90% or higher. Results and caveats for the whole study, not just this receptor: The TCR sequencing and HLA analysis was acknowledged to have included a relatively small number of individuals.

The sequence was obtained from a human donor with multiple sclerosis. The sequenced sample consisted of CD4+ T cells from PBMCs. In this chain, TRBV20-1 is recombined with TRBJ2-5; 9 of the junction bases match TRBD1. The CDR3 region reads CSALIYRGRETQYF. The sequenced DNA is TGCAGTGCTCTCATTTACAGGGGGCGAGAGACCCAGTACTTC.